The next 11 T cell receptor beta chains were all read from a single sample in a study of T cell responses to AZD1222 COVID-19 vaccine. TCRdb's copy holds only in-frame clones and misses some; the assay was immunoSEQ multiplex PCR. The sample carries about 140,000 clones, about 92% recorded once. The input for sequencing was peripheral blood, taken after recovery from COVID-19. The receptor set was obtained from an adult who had recovered from COVID-19.

This clone was recorded a few times. The chain combines TRBV11-2 with TRBJ1-3; possible D gene TRBD1, 5 bases. The CDR3 has 17 amino acids. The germline V gene encodes CDR1 SGHAT and CDR2 FQNNGV. The V gene lost 6 bases and the J gene lost 0 bases, with 18 bases spanning the gap. The CDR3 DNA reads TGTGCCAGCAGTTCCCCCGAGGGGAAGATCTCTGGAAACACCATATATTTT. Translation: CASSSPEGKISGNTIYF. Together with reference TRBV11-2 and TRBJ1-3, the CDR3 gives the full variable domain: EAGVAQSPRYKIIEKRQSVAFWCNPISGHATLYWYQQILGQGPKLLIQFQNNGVVDDSQLPKDRFSAERLKGVDSTLKIQPAKLEDSAVYLCASSSPEGKISGNTIYFGEGSWLTVV.

The chain links TRBV30 to TRBJ2-1; no clear D. Trimming removed 6 bases at V and 4 bases at J, with 13 bases between. Germline CDR1 GTSNPN, CDR2 SVGIG (reference sequence). This CDR3 is built from 13 residues. The CDR3, as DNA: TGTGCCTGCTCCTCGGGCGAATACAATGAGCAGTTCTTC. This codes for CACSSGEYNEQFF.

The V gene is TRBV18, the J gene TRBJ1-6; D gene ambiguous. Germline-derived CDR1 and CDR2 are KGHSH and LQKENI. CDR3 size: 13 residues. Trimming left V 2 bases short and J 7 bases short, with 6 bases between. The CDR3 bases are TGTGCCAGCTCACCAAAAGGGAATTCACCCCTCCACTTT. Its protein is CASSPKGNSPLHF.

This rearrangement joins TRBV27 to TRBJ2-7; D not certain. The CDR3 has 15 residues. Per germline, CDR1 MNHEY and CDR2 SMNVEV (reference sequence). Trimming removed 0 bases from V and 2 bases from J, with 11 bases in between. In DNA form, the CDR3 reads TGTGCCAGCAGTTTATCGTGGGCAAGCACCTACGAGCAGTACTTC. It encodes CASSLSWASTYEQYF.

Only one count was recorded for this clone. The chain is built from TRBV5-5 and TRBJ2-7; D may be TRBD1 or TRBD2 (5 bases each). The germline V gene encodes CDR1 SGHKS and CDR2 YYEKEE (reference sequence). The CDR3 runs to 14 residues. V was clipped by 0 bases and J by 2 bases, with 9 bases between them. The CDR3 coding sequence is TGTGCCAGCAGCTTGGCCGGGGCTGCCTACGAGCAGTACTTC. It specifies CASSLAGAAYEQYF. Together with reference TRBV5-5 and TRBJ2-7, the CDR3 gives the full variable domain: DAGVTQSPTHLIKTRGQQVTLRCSPISGHKSVSWYQQVLGQGPQFIFQYYEKEERGRGNFPDRFSARQFPNYSSELNVNALLLGDSALYLCASSLAGAAYEQYFGPGTRLTVT.

This chain connects TRBV28 to TRBJ2-7; D is tentatively TRBD1 or TRBD2 (5 bases each). Germline assignment: CDR1 MDHEN and CDR2 SYDVKM. The CDR3 runs 15 residues. Trimming removed 3 bases from V and 5 bases from J, with 17 bases in between. CDR3 in DNA: TGTGCCAGCAGTTTGGCAGGCAGGGTGGGAGACGAGCAGTACTTC. Its protein product is CASSLAGRVGDEQYF.

The chain combines TRBV29-1 with TRBJ1-4; D is undetermined. V was clipped by 5 bases and J by 3 bases, with 4 bases between them. The CDR3 is made up of 11 amino acids. CDR1 and CDR2 (germline): SQVTM, ANQGSEA. CDR3 sequence: CSVLSNEKLFF. The CDR3 region has the DNA TGCAGCGTTCTCTCTAATGAAAAACTGTTTTTT. Looking up the rest from reference TRBV29-1 and TRBJ1-4 gives the full variable domain: SAVISQKPSRDICQRGTSLTIQCQVDSQVTMMFWYRQQPGQSLTLIATANQGSEATYESGFVIDKFPISRPNLTFSTLTVSNMSPEDSSIYLCSVLSNEKLFFGSGTQLSVL.

The chain recombines TRBV7-3 with TRBJ1-1; D gene ambiguous. The V gene's germline CDR1 is SGHTA and CDR2 FQGTGA. The CDR3 sequence is 16 residues long. Trimming removed 1 base from V and 5 bases from J, with 17 bases in between. For the CDR3, the DNA is TGTGCCAGCAGCTTAAGCCCCAGAGGGTCCGGAACTGAAGCTTTCTTT. Its translation is CASSLSPRGSGTEAFF.

This clone has a handful of counts. The rearrangement uses TRBV7-9 and TRBJ2-3; D remains unclear. CDR1 SEHNR and CDR2 FQNEAQ come from the germline V gene (reference sequence). With 1 base removed from V and 4 bases from J, the gap between germline ends came to 12 bases. There are 15 residues in the CDR3. Written as DNA, the CDR3 is TGTGCCAGCAGCTTAGGTTCCCAGAGGCCAGATACGCAGTATTTT. This sequence encodes CASSLGSQRPDTQYF.

The V call is TRBV10-3, the J call TRBJ2-7; the match to TRBD2 covers 11 bases. J was trimmed by 4 bases and V by 2 bases; bases with no gene match: 4. Per the germline V gene, CDR1 is ENHRY and CDR2 is SYGVKD. The CDR3 totals 15 residues. The CDR3 protein is CAISESGTSGYEQYF. The CDR3 DNA reads TGTGCCATCAGTGAGAGTGGGACTAGCGGTTACGAGCAGTACTTC.

The chain links TRBV4-1 to TRBJ1-6; the D gene is possibly TRBD1 (5 bases). V lost 0 bases, J lost 2 bases, and 14 bases lay in between. The CDR3 is made up of 18 amino acids. Germline lookup yields CDR1 MGHRA and CDR2 YSYEKL. For the CDR3, the DNA is TGCGCCAGCAGCCAAGACCGAGGAGGGACTACCTATAATTCACCCCTCCACTTT. Translating it yields CASSQDRGGTTYNSPLHF.